This T cell receptor beta chain is drawn from a study of T cell responses to AZD1222 COVID-19 vaccine (dated by TCRdb to about 2021). Some background on the complete study: Because spike-specific TCR depth and breadth did not differ between the two schedules, AZD1222 recipients who got a second dose at roughly 4 weeks were pooled with those who got a second dose at roughly 12 weeks. A total of approximately 230 trial participants underwent TCR sequencing, of whom some 210 received two doses of AZD1222 and about 26 received two doses of the MenACWY control vaccine. Trial participants were enrolled by age into subgroups of 18-55, 56-69 and 70-plus years, and roughly 150, 30 and 60 TCR-sequenced participants, respectively, were included in these subgroups. Results and caveats for the whole study, not just this receptor: Only a handful of AZD1222 recipients were SARS-CoV-2 seropositive at baseline, limiting conclusions about previously exposed vaccinees. Because no samples from the day 14 peak response were available, repertoires could be characterized only after the peak T cell response. The vaccine-associated CD4 TCRs covered the entire spike protein, and the dominant responses fell in regions 160-218 and 743-854. Most participants were white British and females outnumbered males, and the authors suggested that clonal diversity may have been underestimated. In the small 56-69-year group, the increase in depth fell short of significance, most likely because of low power. Nearly half of unique spike-specific TCRs reportedly recognized epitopes outside regions mutated in the B.1.351 and B.1.1.7 variants. Spike-specific TCR breadth and depth rose significantly after two AZD1222 doses compared with day 0 and with MenACWY recipients.

Taken from the germline V gene, the CDR1 and CDR2 loops are SGHVS and FQNEAQ. The CDR3 spans 15 residues, from the cysteine through the phenylalanine. The DNA shown is the 45-base CDR3, in frame from base 1. V drops 2 bases and J drops 5 bases, leaving 14 bases in between. Worth noting for this clone: Its antigen target is currently unknown. There are no base qualities to consult, and no much larger clone falls within one base.

The CDR3 regions of human TCRbeta chains were analyzed by immunosequencing. From the authors' description of their analysis: TCRs in the repertoires were compared against a reference library of SARS-CoV-2-specific TCRs that had been generated with the MIRA antigen-specificity platform. Breadth meant the fraction of unique TCRs that were SARS-CoV-2-associated, whereas depth meant the fraction of total T cells that were SARS-CoV-2-associated. Using the MIRA data, each spike-specific TCR was assigned both to the spike region to which the TCR was reactive and to a CD4 or CD8 class. Log10-transformed breadth and depth values were compared by one-way ANOVA with Sidak's multiple comparisons tests. TCRdb re-hosts the immuneACCESS table, in-frame sequences only. Its copies lack some clones; in the studies checked, an unresolved V gene accounts for under half of them, and the cause for the rest is not known. That table is the source of V, J and clone size, and D and trimming were worked out from the DNA. Counted in this sample were 90,000 to 150,000 clones; around nine tenths of them appeared once. The ten largest make up 7.5% to 9.5% of the sample.

The time point label, read with the paper, signifies: baseline before first vaccination. Vaccinee samples were obtained from the UK trials COV001 and COV002, which included a single-blind randomized controlled phase 2/3 trial of AZD1222 (ChAdOx1 nCoV-19) in healthy adults. Trial participant PBMC samples were collected at day 0 and day 28 after the second dose for TCRbeta chain sequencing. The sequence links TRBV7-8 to TRBJ2-3, with a tentative D gene TRBD2 over 7 matching bases. The source material was peripheral blood, sampled on day 0 of AZD1222 vaccination. This clonotype was sampled from an adult in good health. The CDR3 has the sequence CASSLKGVAGDTQYF. Here is the DNA: TGTGCCAGCAGCTTAAAGGGGGTAGCGGGAGATACGCAGTATTTT.